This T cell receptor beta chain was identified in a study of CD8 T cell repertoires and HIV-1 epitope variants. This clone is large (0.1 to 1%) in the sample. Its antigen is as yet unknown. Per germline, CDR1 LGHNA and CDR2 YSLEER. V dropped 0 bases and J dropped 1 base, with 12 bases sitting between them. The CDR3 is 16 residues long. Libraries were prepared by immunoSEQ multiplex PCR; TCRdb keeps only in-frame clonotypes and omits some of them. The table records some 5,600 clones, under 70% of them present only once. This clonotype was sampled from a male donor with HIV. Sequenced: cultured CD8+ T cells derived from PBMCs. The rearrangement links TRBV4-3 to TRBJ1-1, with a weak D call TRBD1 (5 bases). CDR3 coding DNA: TGCGCCAGCAGCCAAGATGTTGGGCAGGGGAACACTGAAGCTTTCTTT. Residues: CASSQDVGQGNTEAFF.